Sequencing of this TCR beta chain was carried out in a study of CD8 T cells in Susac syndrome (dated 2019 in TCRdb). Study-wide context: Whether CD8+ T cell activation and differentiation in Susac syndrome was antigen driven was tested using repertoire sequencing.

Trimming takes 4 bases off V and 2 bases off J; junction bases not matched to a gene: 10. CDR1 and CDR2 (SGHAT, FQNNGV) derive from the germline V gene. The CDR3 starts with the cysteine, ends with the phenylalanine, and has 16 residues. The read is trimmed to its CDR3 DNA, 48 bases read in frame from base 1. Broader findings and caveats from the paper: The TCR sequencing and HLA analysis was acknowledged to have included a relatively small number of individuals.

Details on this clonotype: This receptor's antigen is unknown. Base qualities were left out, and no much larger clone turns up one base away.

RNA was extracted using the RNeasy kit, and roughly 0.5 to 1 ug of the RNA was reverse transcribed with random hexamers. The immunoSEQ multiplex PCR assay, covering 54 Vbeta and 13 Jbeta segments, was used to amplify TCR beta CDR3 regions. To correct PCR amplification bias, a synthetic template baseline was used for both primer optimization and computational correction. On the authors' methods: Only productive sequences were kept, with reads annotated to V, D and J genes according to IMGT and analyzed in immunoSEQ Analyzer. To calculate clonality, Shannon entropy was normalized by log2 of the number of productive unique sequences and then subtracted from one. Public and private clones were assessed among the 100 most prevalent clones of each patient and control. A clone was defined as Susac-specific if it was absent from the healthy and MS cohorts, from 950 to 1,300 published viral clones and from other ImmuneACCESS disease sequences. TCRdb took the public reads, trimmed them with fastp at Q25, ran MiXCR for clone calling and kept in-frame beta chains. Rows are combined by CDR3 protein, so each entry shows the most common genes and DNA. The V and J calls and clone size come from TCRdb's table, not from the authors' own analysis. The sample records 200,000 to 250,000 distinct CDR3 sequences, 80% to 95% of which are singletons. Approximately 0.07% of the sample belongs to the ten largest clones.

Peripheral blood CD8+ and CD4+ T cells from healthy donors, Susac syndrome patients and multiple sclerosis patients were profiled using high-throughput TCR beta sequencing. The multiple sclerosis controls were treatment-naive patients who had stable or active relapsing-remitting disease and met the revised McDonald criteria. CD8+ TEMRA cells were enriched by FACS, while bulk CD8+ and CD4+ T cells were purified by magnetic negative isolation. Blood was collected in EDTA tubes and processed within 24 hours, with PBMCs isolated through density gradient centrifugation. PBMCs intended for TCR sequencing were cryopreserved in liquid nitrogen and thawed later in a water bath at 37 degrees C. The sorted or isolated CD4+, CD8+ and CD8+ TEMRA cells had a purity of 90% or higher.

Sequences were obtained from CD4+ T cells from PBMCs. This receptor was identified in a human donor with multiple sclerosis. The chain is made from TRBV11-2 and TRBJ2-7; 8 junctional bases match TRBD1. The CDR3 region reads CASSSIPRTGTYEQYF. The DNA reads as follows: TGTGCCAGCAGCTCGATCCCGAGGACAGGGACCTACGAGCAGTACTTC.